Below, one TCR beta chain is given with its context. Germline V gene data show CDR1 as SGHAT and CDR2 as FQNNGV. Trimming left V 1 base short and J 4 bases short, with 8 bases between. The CDR3 contains 13 residues. Original handling: Cell counts per sample came from amplifying reference gene primers. Libraries were prepared by immunoSEQ multiplex PCR; TCRdb keeps only in-frame clonotypes and omits some of them. D and trimming were read from the DNA, whereas the V and J calls and clone size are those reported in that table. The sample holds about 150,000 clones, around 85% seen once. The data originate from a study of blood T cell repertoires in COVID-19. In the study overall: Italy, Spain and the United States were the sources of the convalescent and acute COVID-19 samples. Nucleic acid was either cDNA or gDNA, and it came from T cells, B-cell-depleted T cells, or PBMCs.

This TCR was recovered from a man in his 60s with COVID-19, enrolled during active disease. This sequence joins TRBV11-2 and TRBJ2-7; unclear D gene. What was sequenced was peripheral blood. The CDR3 DNA reads TGTGCCAGCAGCTTAGGGTCTATTTACGAGCAGTACTTC. Translation gives CASSLGSIYEQYF.